One and the same sample provided the 3 T cell receptor beta chains below, sequenced in a study of response to subunit inactivated influenza vaccine. TCRdb independently ran MiXCR on the RT-PCR reads; one entry per CDR3 protein. The sample records 400,000 to 650,000 distinct CDR3 sequences, around 7.7% being singletons. The sequencing used PBMCs from blood, collected less than 30 months after vaccination. The receptors derive from a man in his fifties or sixties who received an inactivated influenza vaccine.

V usage is TRBV14 and J usage is TRBJ2-7; no clear D gene. V shed 0 bases and J shed 3 bases, with 6 bases lying between them. Looked up from germline, CDR1 is SGHDN and CDR2 is FVKESK. The CDR3 contains 13 residues. The CDR3 here is CASSQEVNYEQYF. The DNA for the CDR3 is TGTGCCAGCAGCCAAGAAGTCAACTACGAGCAGTACTTC.

This clonotype turned up a few times. CDR3 region: CASSLGLLRNEQFF. As DNA, the CDR3 is TGTGCCAGCAGCTTAGGCCTCCTTAGAAATGAGCAGTTCTTC. The rearrangement uses TRBV7-2 and TRBJ2-1; D ambiguous. The ends were cut back, 1 base at V and 7 bases at J, with 11 bases in the middle. The CDR3 covers 14 residues. CDR1 and CDR2 from the germline V gene are SGHTA and FQGNSA.

This clonotype turned up a few times. This chain joins TRBV5-1 and TRBJ2-7; 7 bases agree with TRBD1. Germline CDR1 reads SGHRS; CDR2 reads YFSETQ. V was clipped by 2 bases and J by 0 bases; unmatched bases: 8. This CDR3 comprises 16 residues. The DNA for the CDR3 is TGCGCCAGCAGCTTACGTGAGTGGGACAGCTCCTACGAGCAGTACTTC. This gives the protein CASSLREWDSSYEQYF.